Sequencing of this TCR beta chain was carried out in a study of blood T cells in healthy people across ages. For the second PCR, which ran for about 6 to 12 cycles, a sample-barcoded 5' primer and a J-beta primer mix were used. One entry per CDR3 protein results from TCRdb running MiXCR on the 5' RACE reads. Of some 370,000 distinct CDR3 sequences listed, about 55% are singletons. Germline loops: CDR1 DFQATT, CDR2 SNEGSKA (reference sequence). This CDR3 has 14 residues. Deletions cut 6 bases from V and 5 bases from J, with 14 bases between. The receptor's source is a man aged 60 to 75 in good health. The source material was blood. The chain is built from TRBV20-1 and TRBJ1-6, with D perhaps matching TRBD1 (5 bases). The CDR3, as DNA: TGCAGTGCCCGAGGGGACTATAATAATTCACCCCTCCACTTT. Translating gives CSARGDYNNSPLHF.